This TCR beta chain originates from a study of T cells in Graves' hyperthyroidism and ophthalmopathy. Findings of the study overall: Appearing also in blood were most of the thyroid clonotypes expanded above 0.001.

Comment on this clonotype: The antigen remains unidentified.

TCR beta CDR3 sequences were amplified from RNA transcripts. First-round RT-PCR targeting the TCR CDR3 was performed with the HTBI primer set. TCRdb called the multiplex PCR reads again in MiXCR, with one record for every CDR3 protein. This sample has more than 550,000 distinct CDR3 sequences, with roughly a sixth found just once. This CDR3 is 15 amino acids long. V gave up 6 bases and J gave up 0 bases; unmatched junction bases: 4. Patients aged 18 to 65 had newly diagnosed hyperthyroidism that had lasted under 2 months. The sample, blood from the first hyperthyroidism diagnosis, precedes any ophthalmopathy symptoms. It was 10 ml of fresh peripheral blood that supplied the PBMCs.

This TCR came from a woman in her 50s with Graves' hyperthyroidism that later progressed to Graves' ophthalmopathy. The sample taken for sequencing was blood. The gene calls are TRBV12-3 or TRBV12-4 and TRBJ2-2, with 7 bases aligning to TRBD1. Written as DNA, the CDR3 is TGTGCCAGCAGAACAGGGGCCCCGAACACCGGGGAGCTGTTTTTT. Its translation is CASRTGAPNTGELFF.